This T cell receptor (beta chain) came from a study of blood T cell repertoires in COVID-19. On the study more broadly: PBMCs, B-cell-depleted T cells, or T cells provided the cDNA or gDNA that made up the material.

In the authors' methods: How many nucleated cells were present was estimated from reference gene primer amplification. Assay used: immunoSEQ multiplex PCR; TCRdb lists only in-frame clones, some missing. V and J calls and clone size follow that table, whereas D and trimming were derived from the DNA. This sample has around 240,000 clones; about 84% occur once, and the top ten carry approximately 2.1%. Cohort 3 donors were reported recovered after two negative PCRs, clearance, or symptom resolution. Sequencing was carried out using PBMCs or T cells enriched from blood (not recorded which). This clonotype was obtained from a woman aged 50 to 60 who had recovered from COVID-19.

This CDR3 reads CASSQRIGGRANTGELFF. The CDR3 DNA follows: TGTGCCAGCAGCCAAAGGATTGGCGGGAGGGCGAACACCGGGGAGCTGTTTTTT. V usage is TRBV7-2 and J usage is TRBJ2-2; 9 bases are a match to TRBD2. Germline CDR1 SGHTA, CDR2 FQGNSA. CDR3 size: 18 residues. J gave up 0 bases and V 5 bases, and 10 bases lay outside the gene matches. The variable domain in full, with the rest retrieved from reference TRBV7-2 and TRBJ2-2, is GAGVSQSPSNKVTEKGKDVELRCDPISGHTALYWYRQSLGQGLEFLIYFQGNSAPDKSGLPSDRFSAERTGGSVSTLTIQRTQQEDSAVYLCASSQRIGGRANTGELFFGEGSRLTVL.